This TCR beta chain was documented in a study of response to subunit inactivated influenza vaccine. Overall study results and limits: The authors offered the suggestion that each seasonal influenza vaccination recruits few new T cells.

The V gene's germline CDR1 is LGHDT and CDR2 YNNKEL (reference sequence). V shed 1 base and J shed 6 bases, with 13 bases lying between them. This CDR3 has 14 amino acids. In its sample, this clonotype was seen a few times. Its antigen is still unknown. TCRdb recomputed calls from the RT-PCR reads with MiXCR, one row per CDR3 protein. The table lists over 650,000 distinct CDR3 sequences, 15% to 20% of them singletons. Specimen: PBMCs from blood, collected 5 to 6 days after vaccination. This chain joins TRBV3-1 and TRBJ2-7, with D unresolved. The sequence derives from a man over 45 who received an inactivated influenza vaccine. The CDR3 loop is CASSQARAYGEQYF. Written as DNA, the CDR3 is TGTGCCAGCAGCCAAGCCAGAGCATACGGCGAGCAGTACTTC.